These 14 T cell receptor beta chains originate from one sample sequenced in a study of OX40 agonist ivuxolimab in advanced cancers. The protocol was immunoSEQ multiplex PCR, while the TCRdb copy is restricted to in-frame clones and leaves out a portion. Seen here are approximately 58,000 clones, 70% to 90% observed once, and the top ten hold 0.75%. This sample comprised CD4+ or CD8+ T cells sorted from blood, obtained in a trial of the OX40 agonist ivuxolimab. The source is an adult with an advanced solid tumor such as melanoma, head and neck, liver or kidney cancer.

The genes are TRBV7-3 and TRBJ2-3, with D maybe TRBD1 (6 bases). There are 17 residues in the CDR3. With 0 bases removed from V and 3 bases from J, the gap between germline ends came to 16 bases. The germline CDR1 and CDR2 sequences are SGHTA and FQGTGA. CDR3 loop: CASSLTGAGLFTDTQYF. CDR3 DNA sequence: TGTGCCAGCAGCTTAACGGGGGCAGGGCTATTTACAGATACGCAGTATTTT.

A single count supports this clone. Different DNA sequences within this sample yield the same CDR3. The chain carries TRBV6-6 and TRBJ2-7, with 7 bases matching TRBD1. Germline CDR1 reads MNHNY; CDR2 reads SVGAGI (reference sequence). The CDR3 runs 16 residues. Losses at the gene ends were 5 bases for V and 0 bases for J; bases not matched to a gene: 10. The CDR3 region has the DNA TGTGCCAGCAGTCCCGCCCGACAGGGAAGCTCCTACGAGCAGTACTTC. Translating it yields CASSPARQGSSYEQYF.

This clone occurred many times. The gene calls are TRBV11-2 and TRBJ2-7, with a tentative D call TRBD2 (7 bases). The CDR3 has 15 residues. V shed 4 bases and J shed 4 bases, with 17 bases lying between them. Germline CDR1 SGHAT, CDR2 FQNNGV. The CDR3 loop is CASSSPRGRGYEQYF. The DNA of the CDR3 is TGTGCCAGCAGCTCCCCGAGGGGGAGGGGTTACGAGCAGTACTTC.

This chain joins TRBV11-3 and TRBJ2-3; D is unresolved. Per the germline V gene, CDR1 is SGHNT and CDR2 is YENEEA. This CDR3 has 14 residues. The V and J ends lost 1 base and 0 bases respectively, with 5 bases between them. The CDR3: CASSLVASTDTQYF. The CDR3 DNA reads TGTGCCAGCAGCTTAGTCGCTAGCACAGATACGCAGTATTTT.

The chain combines TRBV9 with TRBJ1-6; D unclear. Trimming removed 0 bases at V and 3 bases at J, with 4 bases between. The germline V gene encodes CDR1 SGDLS and CDR2 YYNGEE. This CDR3 has 14 residues. The CDR3, as DNA: TGTGCCAGCAGCGTAGGGCACTATAATTCACCCCTCCACTTT. It encodes CASSVGHYNSPLHF.

The genes are TRBV5-1 and TRBJ2-1; either TRBD1 or TRBD2 may supply D (6 bases each). V was trimmed by 0 bases and J by 6 bases, leaving 7 bases between them. Germline CDR1 reads SGHRS; CDR2 reads YFSETQ. This CDR3 has 13 residues. The CDR3 sequence: CASSLEGGNEQFF. The CDR3 nucleotides are TGCGCCAGCAGCTTGGAGGGGGGCAATGAGCAGTTCTTC.

This chain uses TRBV7-6 with TRBJ2-2, with D possibly matching TRBD2 (5 bases). CDR3 size: 13 residues. Trimming took off 5 bases at V and 6 bases at J, with 10 bases between the two ends. Germline loops: CDR1 SGHVS, CDR2 FNYEAQ. The CDR3 is CASSRKEAGELFF. The CDR3 DNA reads as TGTGCCAGCAGCCGCAAGGAGGCCGGGGAGCTGTTTTTT.

This clone showed up just a few times. This rearrangement joins TRBV28 to TRBJ2-7; D not resolved. Germline values: CDR1 MDHEN, CDR2 SYDVKM. Trimming removed 3 bases at V and 0 bases at J, with 9 bases between. The CDR3 loop spans 14 amino acids. The CDR3 nucleotides read TGTGCCAGCAGTTTTCAGTTCCTCTCCTACGAGCAGTACTTC. This encodes CASSFQFLSYEQYF. The complete variable domain, with remaining parts taken from reference TRBV28 and TRBJ2-7, reads DVKVTQSSRYLVKRTGEKVFLECVQDMDHENMFWYRQDPGLGLRLIYFSYDVKMKEKGDIPEGYSVSREKKERFSLILESASTNQTSMYLCASSFQFLSYEQYFGPGTRLTVT.

In this sample, this clone turned up once. The rearrangement uses TRBV4-1 and TRBJ2-7; possibly TRBD1 for D (6 bases). Germline V gene sequence: CDR1 MGHRA, CDR2 YSYEKL. V shed 3 bases and J shed 2 bases, with 14 bases lying between them. There are 15 residues in the CDR3. This chain's CDR3 is CASSQTDTGTYEQYF. In DNA, the CDR3 is TGCGCCAGCAGCCAGACGGACACAGGGACCTACGAGCAGTACTTC.

This clone was seen more than once but under ten times. The chain combines TRBV6-1 with TRBJ1-5, with 8 bases aligning to TRBD1. CDR3 length: 13 residues. V lost 9 bases and J lost 4; bases outside the gene matches: 5. CDR1 MNHNS and CDR2 SASEGT come from the germline V gene. CDR3 region: CASQGAPNQPQHF. DNA for the CDR3: TGTGCCAGTCAGGGGGCGCCGAATCAGCCCCAGCATTTT.

The chain joins TRBV13 to TRBJ1-2; 9 bases agree with TRBD1. V lost 0 bases and J lost 7; bases outside the gene matches: 12. The CDR3 has 17 amino acids. Germline CDR1 reads PRHDT; CDR2 reads FYEKMQ (reference sequence). In DNA form, the CDR3 reads TGTGCCAGCAGCTTAGGACCCCGGGACAGGGTGAAGAGTGGCTACACCTTC. This translates into CASSLGPRDRVKSGYTF.

The chain joins TRBV6-5 to TRBJ2-1, with 8 bases aligning to TRBD2. V shed 2 bases, J shed 2 bases, and the junction held 5 bases outside the gene matches. This CDR3 contains 16 residues. Germline CDR1 reads MNHEY; CDR2 reads SVGAGI. Here the CDR3 reads CASSYDKLAAYNEQFF. Written as DNA, the CDR3 is TGTGCCAGCAGTTACGATAAACTAGCGGCCTACAATGAGCAGTTCTTC.

The gene calls are TRBV5-5 and TRBJ1-1; the match to TRBD1 covers 7 bases. Germline CDR1 reads SGHKS; CDR2 reads YYEKEE (reference sequence). The CDR3 runs 13 residues. With 6 bases clipped from V and 6 bases from J, the junction kept 8 bases outside the gene matches. In DNA, the CDR3 is TGTGCCAGCACCGTGGACAGGAGCGCTGAAGCTTTCTTT. This sequence encodes CASTVDRSAEAFF.

This clone was detected only a few times. The chain employs TRBV15 and TRBJ1-5, with D possibly being TRBD1 (6 bases). The CDR3 loop spans 15 amino acids. Trimming cost V 0 bases and J 1 base, with 7 bases left between them. Per germline, CDR1 LNHNV and CDR2 YYDKDF (reference sequence). Here the CDR3 DNA reads TGTGCCACCAGCAGAGATGGGGGCAGCAATCAGCCCCAGCATTTT. Translating gives CATSRDGGSNQPQHF. Full variable domain (remainder filled in from reference TRBV15 and TRBJ1-5): DAMVIQNPRYQVTQFGKPVTLSCSQTLNHNVMYWYQQKSSQAPKLLFHYYDKDFNNEADTPDNFQSRRPNTSFCFLDIRSPGLGDTAMYLCATSRDGGSNQPQHFGDGTRLSIL.